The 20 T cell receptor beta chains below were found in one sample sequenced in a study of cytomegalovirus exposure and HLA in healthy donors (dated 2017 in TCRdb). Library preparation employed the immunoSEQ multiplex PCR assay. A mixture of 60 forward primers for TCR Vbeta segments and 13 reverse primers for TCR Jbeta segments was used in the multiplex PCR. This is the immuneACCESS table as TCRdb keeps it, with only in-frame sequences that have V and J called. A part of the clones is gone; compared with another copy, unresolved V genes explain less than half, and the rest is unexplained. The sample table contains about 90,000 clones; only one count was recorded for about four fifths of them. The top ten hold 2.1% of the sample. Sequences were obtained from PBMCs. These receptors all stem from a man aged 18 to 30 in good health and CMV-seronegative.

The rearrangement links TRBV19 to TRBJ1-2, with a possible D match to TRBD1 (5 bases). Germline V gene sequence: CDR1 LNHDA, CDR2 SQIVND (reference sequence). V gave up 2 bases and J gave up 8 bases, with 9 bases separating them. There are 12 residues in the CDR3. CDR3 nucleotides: TGTGCCAGTAGTATATTGGGACTCGGCTACACCTTC. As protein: CASSILGLGYTF.

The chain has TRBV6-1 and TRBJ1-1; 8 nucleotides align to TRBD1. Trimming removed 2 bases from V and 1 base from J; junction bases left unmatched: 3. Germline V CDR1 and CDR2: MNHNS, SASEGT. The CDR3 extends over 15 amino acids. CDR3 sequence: CASSEQGAANTEAFF. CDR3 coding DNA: TGTGCCAGCAGTGAACAGGGGGCGGCGAACACTGAAGCTTTCTTT.

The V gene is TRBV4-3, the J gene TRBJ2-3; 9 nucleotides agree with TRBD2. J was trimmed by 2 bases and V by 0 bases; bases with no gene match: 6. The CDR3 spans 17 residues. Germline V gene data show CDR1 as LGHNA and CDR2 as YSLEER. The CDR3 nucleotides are TGCGCCAGCAGCCAAGATGCCCGCGGGAGGGTCACAGATACGCAGTATTTT. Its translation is CASSQDARGRVTDTQYF.

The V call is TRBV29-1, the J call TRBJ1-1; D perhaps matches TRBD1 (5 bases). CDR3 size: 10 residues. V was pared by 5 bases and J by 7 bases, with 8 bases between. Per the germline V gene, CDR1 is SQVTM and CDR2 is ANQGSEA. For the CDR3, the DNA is TGCAGCGTTATGACAGTTGAAGCTTTCTTT. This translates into CSVMTVEAFF.

Written as DNA, the CDR3 is TGTGCCGGTTTAGCGGGGGGACCGGGTACGCAGTATTTT. The encoded protein is CAGLAGGPGTQYF. This chain connects TRBV30 to TRBJ2-3, with 10 nucleotides matching TRBD2. Germline CDR1 reads GTSNPN; CDR2 reads SVGIG (reference sequence). This CDR3 contains 13 residues. With V trimmed by 8 bases and J by 8 bases, 10 bases remained unmatched.

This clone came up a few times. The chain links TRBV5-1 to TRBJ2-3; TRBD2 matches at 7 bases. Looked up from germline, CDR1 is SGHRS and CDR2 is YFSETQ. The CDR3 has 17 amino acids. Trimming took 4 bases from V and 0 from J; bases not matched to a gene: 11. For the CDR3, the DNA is TGCGCCAGCAGCCGGAAGAGACTAGCCCTAAGCACAGATACGCAGTATTTT. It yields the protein CASSRKRLALSTDTQYF.

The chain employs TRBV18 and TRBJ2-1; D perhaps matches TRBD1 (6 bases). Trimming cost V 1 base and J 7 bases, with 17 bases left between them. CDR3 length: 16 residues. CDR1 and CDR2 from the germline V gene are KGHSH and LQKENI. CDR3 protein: CASSPLGTHAGNEQFF. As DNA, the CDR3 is TGTGCCAGCTCACCACTTGGGACACATGCCGGGAATGAGCAGTTCTTC.

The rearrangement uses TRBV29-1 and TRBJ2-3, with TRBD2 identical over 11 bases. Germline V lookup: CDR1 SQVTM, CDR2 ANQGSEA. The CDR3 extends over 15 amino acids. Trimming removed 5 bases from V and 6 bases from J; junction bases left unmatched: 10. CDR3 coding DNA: TGCAGCGTTCGCGATCGGCTAGCGGGAGGTGATACGCAGTATTTT. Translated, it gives CSVRDRLAGGDTQYF.

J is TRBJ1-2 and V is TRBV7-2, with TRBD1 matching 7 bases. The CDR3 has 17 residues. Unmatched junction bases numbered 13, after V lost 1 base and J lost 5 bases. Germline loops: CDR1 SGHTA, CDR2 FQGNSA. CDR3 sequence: CASSLVAHRGSGYGYTF. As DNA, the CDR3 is TGTGCCAGCAGCTTAGTTGCCCACAGGGGATCTGGGTATGGCTACACCTTC. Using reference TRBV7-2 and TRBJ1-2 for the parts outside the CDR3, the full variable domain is GAGVSQSPSNKVTEKGKDVELRCDPISGHTALYWYRQSLGQGLEFLIYFQGNSAPDKSGLPSDRFSAERTGGSVSTLTIQRTQQEDSAVYLCASSLVAHRGSGYGYTFGSGTRLTVV.

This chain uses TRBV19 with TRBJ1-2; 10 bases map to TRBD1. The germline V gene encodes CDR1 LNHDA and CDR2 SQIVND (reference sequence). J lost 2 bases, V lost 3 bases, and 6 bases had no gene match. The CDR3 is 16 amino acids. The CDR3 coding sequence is TGTGCCAGTAGTATTCAACGGGGACAGGGGAACTATGGCTACACCTTC. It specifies CASSIQRGQGNYGYTF.

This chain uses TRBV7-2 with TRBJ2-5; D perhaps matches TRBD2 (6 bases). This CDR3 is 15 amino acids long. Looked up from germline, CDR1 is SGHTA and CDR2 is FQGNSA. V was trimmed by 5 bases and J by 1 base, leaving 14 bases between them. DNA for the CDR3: TGTGCCAGCAGCAGTGATGCGGGATCCCAAGAGACCCAGTACTTC. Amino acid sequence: CASSSDAGSQETQYF.

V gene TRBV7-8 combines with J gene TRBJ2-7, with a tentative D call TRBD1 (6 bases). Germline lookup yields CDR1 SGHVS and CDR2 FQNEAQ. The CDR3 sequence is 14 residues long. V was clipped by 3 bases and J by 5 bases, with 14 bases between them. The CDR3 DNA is TGTGCCAGCAGCTTCTCCAGGGGTGAGGACGAGCAGTACTTC. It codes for CASSFSRGEDEQYF.

CDR3 residues: CASSATSGRAYEQFF. The CDR3 DNA follows: TGTGCCAGCAGCGCTACTAGCGGGAGGGCCTATGAGCAGTTCTTC. The gene calls are TRBV9 and TRBJ2-1; 13 nucleotides line up with TRBD2. After removal of 3 bases from V and 8 bases from J, the junction contained 5 bases not matched to a gene. Germline CDR1 is SGDLS and CDR2 is YYNGEE. The CDR3 runs 15 residues.

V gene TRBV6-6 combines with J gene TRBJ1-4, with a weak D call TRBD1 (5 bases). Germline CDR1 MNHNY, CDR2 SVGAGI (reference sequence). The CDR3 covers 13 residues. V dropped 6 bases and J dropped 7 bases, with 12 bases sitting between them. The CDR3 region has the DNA TGTGCCAGCAGGCGACAGATAGGTGAAAAACTGTTTTTT. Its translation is CASRRQIGEKLFF.

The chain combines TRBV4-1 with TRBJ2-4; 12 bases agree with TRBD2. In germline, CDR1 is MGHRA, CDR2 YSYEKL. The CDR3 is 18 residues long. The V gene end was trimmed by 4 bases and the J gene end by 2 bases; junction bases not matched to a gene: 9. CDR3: CASSLPSGRADSKNIQYF. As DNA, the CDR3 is TGCGCCAGCAGCCTCCCTAGCGGGAGGGCCGACTCCAAAAACATTCAGTACTTC.

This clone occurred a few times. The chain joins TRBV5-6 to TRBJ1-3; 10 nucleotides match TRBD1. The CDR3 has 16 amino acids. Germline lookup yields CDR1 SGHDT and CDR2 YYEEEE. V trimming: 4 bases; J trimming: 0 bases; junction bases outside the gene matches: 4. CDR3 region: CASSDRGPYSGNTIYF. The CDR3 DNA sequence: TGTGCCAGCAGCGACAGGGGGCCATACTCTGGAAACACCATATATTTT.

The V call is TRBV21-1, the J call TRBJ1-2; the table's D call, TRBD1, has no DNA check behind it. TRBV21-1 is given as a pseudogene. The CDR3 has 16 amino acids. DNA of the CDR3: TGTGCCAGCACAGGGGACAGGGGGCTATCTAACTATGGCTACACCTTC. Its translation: CASTGDRGLSNYGYTF.

CDR3 DNA: TGTGCCAGCAGTTCAAATCCGCGGGTAAACTATGGCTACACCTTC. This translates into CASSSNPRVNYGYTF. The rearrangement joins TRBV28 to TRBJ1-2; D remains unclear. Trimming removed 4 bases at V and 2 bases at J, with 14 bases between. Germline V gene lookup returns CDR1 MDHEN and CDR2 SYDVKM. CDR3 size: 15 residues.

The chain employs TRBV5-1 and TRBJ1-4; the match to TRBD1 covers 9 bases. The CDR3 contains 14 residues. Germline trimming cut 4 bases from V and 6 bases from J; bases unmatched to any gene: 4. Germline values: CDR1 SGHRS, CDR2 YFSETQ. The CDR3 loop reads CASSPTGGDEKLFF. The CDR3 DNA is TGCGCCAGCAGCCCGACAGGGGGGGATGAAAAACTGTTTTTT.

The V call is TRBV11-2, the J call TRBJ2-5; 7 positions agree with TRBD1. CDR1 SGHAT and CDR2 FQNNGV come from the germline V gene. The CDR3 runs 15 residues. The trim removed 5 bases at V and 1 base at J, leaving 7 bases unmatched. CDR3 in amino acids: CASSPMTGPQETQYF. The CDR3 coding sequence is TGTGCCAGCAGCCCGATGACAGGGCCCCAAGAGACCCAGTACTTC.